These 6 T cell receptor beta chains share one sample of origin, sequenced in a study of low-dose radiotherapy and immunotherapy resistance in tumors. Time point noted: after trial treatment. Treatment meaning: LDRT plus nivolumab, ipilimumab, low-dose cyclophosphamide and aspirin (RACIN trial). With TRAV- and TRBV-specific primers, first-strand cDNA was made, covering the alpha and beta chains. The authors ran about 18 PCR cycles to amplify TCRs with a constant-region primer and V-primer adapter. TCRdb passed the reads through MiXCR, listing each CDR3 protein once. The sample yields around 80,000 distinct CDR3 sequences, less than 20% seen once. The sequencing here drew on PBMCs, taken after low-dose radiotherapy plus immunotherapy. The receptors were sampled from a male donor with prostate cancer.

Comment on this clonotype: A read error may account for a junction end that differs from germline. This rearrangement joins TRBV5-5 to TRBJ2-1, with 8 bases that match TRBD2. CDR3 length equals 18 residues. CDR1 is SGHKS and CDR2 is YYEKEE in the germline V gene (reference sequence). The chain's CDR3 is CASNLVSGTSLAGNEQLF. CDR3 DNA: TGTGCCAGCAACTTGGTTTCCGGGACTAGTTTGGCCGGAAATGAGCAGTTATTC.

This clonotype was found many times. The chain recombines TRBV28 with TRBJ1-5, with 10 bases identical to TRBD1. Germline assignment: CDR1 MDHEN and CDR2 SYDVKM. The CDR3 covers 14 residues. The V gene end was trimmed by 5 bases and the J gene end by 7 bases; junction bases not matched to a gene: 5. CDR3 in amino acids: CASSLGQGIQPQHF. As DNA, the CDR3 is TGTGCCAGCAGTCTGGGACAGGGGATACAGCCCCAGCATTTT.

This clonotype was seen at least ten times. The rearrangement uses TRBV20-1 and TRBJ1-1; 8 nucleotides agree with TRBD1. Per germline, CDR1 DFQATT and CDR2 SNEGSKA (reference sequence). This CDR3 is built from 15 residues. The CDR3 protein is CSMTGAAYMNTEAFF. CDR3 in DNA: TGCAGCATGACAGGGGCGGCCTACATGAACACTGAAGCTTTCTTT.

With respect to this clonotype: A far bigger clonotype differs at one base, so this is likely a read error. J is TRBJ1-5 and V is TRBV6-1, with unresolved D. CDR3 length: 13 amino acids. V shed 6 bases and J shed 4 bases, with 10 bases lying between them. The germline CDR1 and CDR2 sequences are MNHNS and SASEGT. CDR3 bases: TGTGCCAGCAGGTCCGGCGGGAATCAGCCCCAGCATTTT. Protein product: CASRSGGNQPQHF.

In regard to this clonotype: A read error may produce the germline difference seen at one junction end. The V and J genes are TRBV20-1 and TRBJ2-1; 13 bases are a match to TRBD2. Germline-derived CDR1 and CDR2 are DFQATT and SNEGSKA (reference sequence). The length of the CDR3 is 14 residues. The CDR3 coding sequence is TGCAGTGGTAGAGGGACTAGCGGGAACAATGAGCAGTTCTTC. Protein product: CSGRGTSGNNEQFF.

This clonotype has ten or more counts. The genes are TRBV5-4 and TRBJ1-2; D is unresolved. This CDR3 spans 16 amino acids. Germline values: CDR1 SGHNT, CDR2 YYREEE (reference sequence). V lost 3 bases and J lost 5, with 20 bases in between. The CDR3 DNA reads TGTGCCAGCAGCTCCGCCCTTGTGGGCGGACGGTATGGCTACACCTTC. Protein: CASSSALVGGRYGYTF.